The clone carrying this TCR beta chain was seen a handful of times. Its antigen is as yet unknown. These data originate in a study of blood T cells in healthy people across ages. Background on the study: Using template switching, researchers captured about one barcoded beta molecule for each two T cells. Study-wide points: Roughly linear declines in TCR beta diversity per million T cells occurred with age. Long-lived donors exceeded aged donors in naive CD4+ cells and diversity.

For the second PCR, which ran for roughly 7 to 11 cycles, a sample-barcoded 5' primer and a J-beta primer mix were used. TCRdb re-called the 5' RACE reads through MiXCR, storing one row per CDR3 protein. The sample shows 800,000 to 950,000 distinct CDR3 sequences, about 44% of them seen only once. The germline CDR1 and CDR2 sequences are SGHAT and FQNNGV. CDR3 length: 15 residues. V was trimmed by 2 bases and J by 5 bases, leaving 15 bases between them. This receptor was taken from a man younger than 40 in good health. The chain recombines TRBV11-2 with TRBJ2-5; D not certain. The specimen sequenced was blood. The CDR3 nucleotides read TGTGCCAGCAGCTTAAAAATGGCTCCTCCGGAGACCCAGTACTTC. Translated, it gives CASSLKMAPPETQYF. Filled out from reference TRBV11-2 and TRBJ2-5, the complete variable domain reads EAGVAQSPRYKIIEKRQSVAFWCNPISGHATLYWYQQILGQGPKLLIQFQNNGVVDDSQLPKDRFSAERLKGVDSTLKIQPAKLEDSAVYLCASSLKMAPPETQYFGPGTRLLVL.